This T cell receptor (beta chain) was retrieved from a study of shared clonotypes between healthy human individuals. In the case of this clone: Just one base apart from a much larger clone, this may be a read error. Different DNA sequences within this sample yield the same CDR3.

Trimming cost V 4 bases and J 7 bases, with 14 bases left between them. The V gene's germline CDR1 is GTSNPN and CDR2 SVGIG (reference sequence). The CDR3 covers 12 residues. Sequencing was performed with immunoSEQ multiplex PCR; in TCRdb, only in-frame clones are kept and a portion is missing. The repertoire consists of about 470,000 clones, with around 79% occurring once and the leading ten covering 13%. J is TRBJ2-7 and V is TRBV30; possible D gene TRBD2, 6 bases. Sequenced: PBMCs. The clonotype was recovered from a woman aged 40 to 55 in good health. Some clones in this sample may be carry-over from other donors' samples. CDR3 amino acids: CAWNLLGGEQYF. As DNA, the CDR3 is TGTGCCTGGAACCTTCTGGGGGGAGAGCAGTACTTC.